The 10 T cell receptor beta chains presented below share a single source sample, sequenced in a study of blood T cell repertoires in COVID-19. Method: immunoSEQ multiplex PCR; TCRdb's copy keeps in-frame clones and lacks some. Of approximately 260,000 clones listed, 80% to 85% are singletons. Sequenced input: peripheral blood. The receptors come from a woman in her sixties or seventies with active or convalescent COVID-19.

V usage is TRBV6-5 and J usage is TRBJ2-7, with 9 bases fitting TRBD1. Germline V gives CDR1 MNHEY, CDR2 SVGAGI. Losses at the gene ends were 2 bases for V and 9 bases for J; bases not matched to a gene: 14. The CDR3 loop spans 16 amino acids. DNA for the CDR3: TGTGCCAGCAGTTACGGGACAGGGTCTCTCCCTCGTGGGCAGTACTTC. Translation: CASSYGTGSLPRGQYF.

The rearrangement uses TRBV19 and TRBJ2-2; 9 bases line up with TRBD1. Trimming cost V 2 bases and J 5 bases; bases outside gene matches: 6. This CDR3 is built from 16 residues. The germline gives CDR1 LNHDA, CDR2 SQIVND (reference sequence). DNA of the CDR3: TGTGCCAGTAGTATACGGACAGGGGTTGCGACCGGGGAGCTGTTTTTT. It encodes CASSIRTGVATGELFF.

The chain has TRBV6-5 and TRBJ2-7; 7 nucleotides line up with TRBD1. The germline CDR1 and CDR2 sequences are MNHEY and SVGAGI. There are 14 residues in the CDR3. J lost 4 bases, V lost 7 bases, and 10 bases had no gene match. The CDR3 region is CASTTGTASYEQYF. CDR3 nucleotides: TGTGCCAGCACCACCGGGACAGCCAGTTACGAGCAGTACTTC.

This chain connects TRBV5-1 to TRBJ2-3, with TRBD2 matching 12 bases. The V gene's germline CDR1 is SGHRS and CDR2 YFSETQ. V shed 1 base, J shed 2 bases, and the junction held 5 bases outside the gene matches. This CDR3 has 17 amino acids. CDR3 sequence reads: CASSLLAGGPITDTQYF. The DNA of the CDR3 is TGCGCCAGCAGCTTGCTAGCGGGGGGGCCGATCACAGATACGCAGTATTTT.

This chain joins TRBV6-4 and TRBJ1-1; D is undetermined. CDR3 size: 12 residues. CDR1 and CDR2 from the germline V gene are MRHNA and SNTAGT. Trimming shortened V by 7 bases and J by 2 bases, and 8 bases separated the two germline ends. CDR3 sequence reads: CASTVRNTEAFF. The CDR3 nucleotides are TGTGCCAGCACTGTCAGAAACACTGAAGCTTTCTTT.

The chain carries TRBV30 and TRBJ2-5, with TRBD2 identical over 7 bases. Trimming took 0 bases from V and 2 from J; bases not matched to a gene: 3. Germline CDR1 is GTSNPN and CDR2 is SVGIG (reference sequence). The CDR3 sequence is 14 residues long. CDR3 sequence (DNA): TGTGCCTGGAGTGTTGGGGGGGGTCAAGAGACCCAGTACTTC. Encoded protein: CAWSVGGGQETQYF.

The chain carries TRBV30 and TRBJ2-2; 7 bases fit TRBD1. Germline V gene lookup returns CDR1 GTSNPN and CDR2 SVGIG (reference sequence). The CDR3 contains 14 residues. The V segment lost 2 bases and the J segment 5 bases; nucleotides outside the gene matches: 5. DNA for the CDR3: TGTGCCTGGAGTACGGGACAGTCGACCGGGGAGCTGTTTTTT. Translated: CAWSTGQSTGELFF.

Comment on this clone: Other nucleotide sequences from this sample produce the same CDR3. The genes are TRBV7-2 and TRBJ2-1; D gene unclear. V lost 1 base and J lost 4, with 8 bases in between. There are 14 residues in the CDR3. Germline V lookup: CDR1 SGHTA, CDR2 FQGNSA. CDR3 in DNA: TGTGCCAGCAGCTTAGAGCGTGGTTACAATGAGCAGTTCTTC. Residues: CASSLERGYNEQFF.

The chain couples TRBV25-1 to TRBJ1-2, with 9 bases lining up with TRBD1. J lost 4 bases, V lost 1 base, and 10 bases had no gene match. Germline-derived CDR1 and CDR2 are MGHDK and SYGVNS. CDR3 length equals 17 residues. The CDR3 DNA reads TGTGCCAGCAGTGAATTCGGGACAGGGCCATGGGGCTATGGCTACACCTTC. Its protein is CASSEFGTGPWGYGYTF.

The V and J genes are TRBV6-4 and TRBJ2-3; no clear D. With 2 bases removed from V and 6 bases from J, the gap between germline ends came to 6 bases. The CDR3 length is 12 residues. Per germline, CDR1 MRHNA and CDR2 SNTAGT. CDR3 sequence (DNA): TGTGCCAGCAGTGACGCACTCGATACGCAGTATTTT. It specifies CASSDALDTQYF.